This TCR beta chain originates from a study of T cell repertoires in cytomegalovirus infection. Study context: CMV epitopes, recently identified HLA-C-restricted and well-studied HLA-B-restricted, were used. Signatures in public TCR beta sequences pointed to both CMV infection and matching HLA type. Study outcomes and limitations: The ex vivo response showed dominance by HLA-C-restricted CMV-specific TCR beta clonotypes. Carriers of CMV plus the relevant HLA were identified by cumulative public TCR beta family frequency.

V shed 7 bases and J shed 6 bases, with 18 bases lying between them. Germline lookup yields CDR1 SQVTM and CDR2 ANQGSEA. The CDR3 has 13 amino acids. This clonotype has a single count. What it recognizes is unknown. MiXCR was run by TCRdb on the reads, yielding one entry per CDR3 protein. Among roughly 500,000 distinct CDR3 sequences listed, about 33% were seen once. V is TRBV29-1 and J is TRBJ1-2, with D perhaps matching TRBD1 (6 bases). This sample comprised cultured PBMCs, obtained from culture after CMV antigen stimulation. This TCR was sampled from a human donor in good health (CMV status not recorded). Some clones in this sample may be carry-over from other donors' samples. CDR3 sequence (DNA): TGCAGCGGTAATCCCCCGGGGGCAAATGGCTACACCTTC. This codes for CSGNPPGANGYTF.